These 18 T cell receptor beta chains originate from one sample sequenced in a study of Ad26.COV2.S vaccination and SARS-CoV-2 variants. This table comes from immunoSEQ multiplex PCR, and its TCRdb copy is limited to in-frame clones, with some not included. The sample lists 360,000 or so clones, more than 75% occurring once. As to treatment: 15 to 20 received Ad26.COV2.S at low or high dose, single or two shots; roughly five received placebo; per-sample allocation not given. Day 63 after the first vaccine or placebo injection was the time point for sampling. The source material was peripheral blood, sampled in a trial of Ad26.COV2.S vaccine versus placebo. Receptors originate from a person aged 18-65 years who received the Ad26.COV2.S COVID-19 vaccine or a placebo.

The chain employs TRBV6-6 and TRBJ1-5; 8 positions match TRBD1. The germline V gene has CDR1 MNHNY and CDR2 SVGAGI (reference sequence). The CDR3 runs 15 residues. J lost 0 bases, V lost 5 bases, and 3 bases had no gene match. This CDR3 is CASSGTGNSNQPQHF. The CDR3 DNA reads TGTGCCAGCAGTGGGACAGGCAATAGCAATCAGCCCCAGCATTTT.

This chain connects TRBV5-4 to TRBJ2-5, with 7 bases matching TRBD1. V was pared by 3 bases and J by 3 bases, with 5 bases of the junction left unmatched. Germline V gives CDR1 SGHNT, CDR2 YYREEE (reference sequence). The CDR3 length is 14 residues. As DNA, the CDR3 is TGTGCCAGCAGCTCCCGACAGGGAGAAGAGACCCAGTACTTC. Encoded protein: CASSSRQGEETQYF.

The CDR3 is CASSLGWGQGASNQPQHF. The CDR3 coding sequence is TGTGCCAGCAGTTTAGGATGGGGACAGGGGGCGAGTAATCAGCCCCAGCATTTT. The chain is built from TRBV27 and TRBJ1-5, with 12 bases that match TRBD1. CDR3 length equals 18 residues. Trimming removed 2 bases from V and 4 bases from J; junction bases left unmatched: 9. Per the germline V gene, CDR1 is MNHEY and CDR2 is SMNVEV (reference sequence).

V and J are TRBV7-9 and TRBJ1-1, with 7 nucleotides matching TRBD1. Germline trimming cut 2 bases from V and 1 base from J; bases unmatched to any gene: 4. The CDR3 extends over 15 amino acids. In germline, CDR1 is SEHNR, CDR2 FQNEAQ (reference sequence). CDR3: CASSLPTGKNTEAFF. The CDR3 DNA sequence: TGTGCCAGCAGCTTACCGACAGGGAAGAACACTGAAGCTTTCTTT. The full variable domain, rest sourced from reference TRBV7-9 and TRBJ1-1, is DTGVSQNPRHKITKRGQNVTFRCDPISEHNRLYWYRQTLGQGPEFLTYFQNEAQLEKSRLLSDRFSAERPKGSFSTLEIQRTEQGDSAMYLCASSLPTGKNTEAFFGQGTRLTVV.

The genes are TRBV9 and TRBJ1-1; D not certain. Looked up from germline, CDR1 is SGDLS and CDR2 is YYNGEE. CDR3 size: 15 residues. V shed 0 bases and J shed 0 bases, with 9 bases lying between them. For the CDR3, the DNA is TGTGCCAGCAGCGTAGGTGTGGCTATGAACACTGAAGCTTTCTTT. It specifies CASSVGVAMNTEAFF.

This clone is a singleton in its sample. The CDR3 loop reads CASSPASEGYTF. The CDR3 region has the DNA TGTGCCAGCAGTCCCGCGTCGGAAGGCTACACCTTC. The chain has TRBV12-3 or TRBV12-4 and TRBJ1-2; D remains unclear. CDR3 length: 12 residues. Trimming pared 5 bases from V and 8 bases from J, leaving 12 bases between.

The chain joins TRBV10-3 to TRBJ1-5; unclear D gene. The V gene lost 5 bases and the J gene lost 0 bases, with 5 bases spanning the gap. CDR1 ENHRY and CDR2 SYGVKD come from the germline V gene. CDR3 length: 13 residues. CDR3 residues: CAISPDSNQPQHF. In DNA, the CDR3 is TGTGCCATCAGTCCCGATAGCAATCAGCCCCAGCATTTT.

The CDR3: CASSQDNGAASPLHF. Here the CDR3 DNA reads TGTGCCAGCAGCCAAGACAACGGCGCGGCTTCACCCCTCCACTTT. V and J are TRBV14 and TRBJ1-6, with unresolved D. The ends were cut back, 0 bases at V and 9 bases at J, with 12 bases in the middle. This CDR3 spans 15 amino acids. Germline V lookup: CDR1 SGHDN, CDR2 FVKESK.

The rearrangement joins TRBV29-1 to TRBJ1-6; D is unresolved. The CDR3 has 13 residues. Trimming left V 5 bases short and J 5 bases short, with 10 bases between. Germline-derived CDR1 and CDR2 are SQVTM and ANQGSEA. CDR3 in amino acids: CSVRSGDNSPLHF. The CDR3 nucleotides read TGCAGCGTTCGGTCCGGAGATAATTCACCCCTCCACTTT.

The sample holds a few counts of this clone. The V and J genes are TRBV3-1 (or the pseudogene TRBV3-2) and TRBJ1-1; TRBD1 matches 11 bases. The CDR3 contains 15 residues. The junction had 3 bases not matched to a gene; V was cut back by 4 bases and J by 2 bases. CDR1 and CDR2 (germline): LGHDT, YNNKEL (reference sequence). CDR3 protein: CASSPWTGGNTEAFF. In DNA, the CDR3 is TGTGCCAGCAGCCCATGGACAGGGGGCAACACTGAAGCTTTCTTT.

This chain connects TRBV4-2 to TRBJ2-3; D call uncertain. V lost 0 bases to trimming and J lost 2 bases, with 9 bases between them. Germline V gene data show CDR1 as LGHNA and CDR2 as YNFKEQ. The CDR3 contains 15 residues. This CDR3 is CASSQDLDPTDTQYF. The CDR3 region has the DNA TGTGCCAGCAGCCAAGACCTCGACCCCACAGATACGCAGTATTTT.

The chain employs TRBV27 and TRBJ1-5; D unresolved. The CDR3 runs 12 residues. Trimming took off 5 bases at V and 2 bases at J, with 4 bases between the two ends. The germline V gene encodes CDR1 MNHEY and CDR2 SMNVEV (reference sequence). As DNA, the CDR3 is TGTGCCAGCAGTACCGGCAATCAGCCCCAGCATTTT. Translated: CASSTGNQPQHF.

The chain is built from TRBV6-5 and TRBJ1-2; 9 bases line up with TRBD1. Germline loops: CDR1 MNHEY, CDR2 SVGAGI. Unmatched junction bases numbered 10, after V lost 6 bases and J lost 5 bases. This CDR3 contains 15 residues. The CDR3 DNA follows: TGTGCCAGCAGGCGAGGGCAGACAGGGGGTTATGGCTACACCTTC. This gives the protein CASRRGQTGGYGYTF.

The CDR3 region has the DNA TGCAGTGCTAGTTCGGGGACAGGATTTAATAGCAATCAGCCCCAGCATTTT. It encodes CSASSGTGFNSNQPQHF. V is TRBV20-1 and J is TRBJ1-5; 8 positions agree with TRBD1. Germline assignment: CDR1 DFQATT and CDR2 SNEGSKA (reference sequence). Losses at the gene ends were 3 bases for V and 0 bases for J; bases not matched to a gene: 10. The CDR3 runs 17 residues.

The chain carries TRBV4-1 and TRBJ2-5, with D unclear. The V gene's germline CDR1 is MGHRA and CDR2 YSYEKL. V was shortened by 0 bases and J by 1 base, with 15 bases between the two germline ends. There are 17 residues in the CDR3. The chain's CDR3 is CASSQDPARQLQETQYF. CDR3 DNA: TGCGCCAGCAGCCAAGATCCCGCTAGACAACTCCAAGAGACCCAGTACTTC.

V gene TRBV27 combines with J gene TRBJ2-1, with 12 nucleotides matching TRBD2. The V gene end was trimmed by 5 bases and the J gene end by 4 bases; junction bases not matched to a gene: 3. Germline CDR1 reads MNHEY; CDR2 reads SMNVEV (reference sequence). This CDR3 is 15 amino acids long. The CDR3 DNA sequence: TGTGCCAGCAGTCTCGGACTAGCGGGGTACAATGAGCAGTTCTTC. Encoded protein: CASSLGLAGYNEQFF.

This clone was counted ten times or more. This chain links TRBV7-9 with TRBJ2-7; D ambiguous. The CDR3 spans 13 residues. The germline V gene encodes CDR1 SEHNR and CDR2 FQNEAQ (reference sequence). Trimming removed 5 bases at V and 1 base at J, with 9 bases between. For the CDR3, the DNA is TGTGCCAGCAGCCCTACTCAATCCTACGAGCAGTACTTC. This translates into CASSPTQSYEQYF. Variable domain in full (rest from reference TRBV7-9 and TRBJ2-7): DTGVSQNPRHKITKRGQNVTFRCDPISEHNRLYWYRQTLGQGPEFLTYFQNEAQLEKSRLLSDRFSAERPKGSFSTLEIQRTEQGDSAMYLCASSPTQSYEQYFGPGTRLTVT.

V gene TRBV6-5 combines with J gene TRBJ1-3; D not resolved. From germline, CDR1 is MNHEY and CDR2 SVGAGI. V lost 0 bases and J lost 0, with 6 bases in between. The CDR3 has 15 residues. CDR3 sequence: CASSYSGTSGNTIYF. Here the CDR3 DNA reads TGTGCCAGCAGTTACTCCGGTACCTCTGGAAACACCATATATTTT.